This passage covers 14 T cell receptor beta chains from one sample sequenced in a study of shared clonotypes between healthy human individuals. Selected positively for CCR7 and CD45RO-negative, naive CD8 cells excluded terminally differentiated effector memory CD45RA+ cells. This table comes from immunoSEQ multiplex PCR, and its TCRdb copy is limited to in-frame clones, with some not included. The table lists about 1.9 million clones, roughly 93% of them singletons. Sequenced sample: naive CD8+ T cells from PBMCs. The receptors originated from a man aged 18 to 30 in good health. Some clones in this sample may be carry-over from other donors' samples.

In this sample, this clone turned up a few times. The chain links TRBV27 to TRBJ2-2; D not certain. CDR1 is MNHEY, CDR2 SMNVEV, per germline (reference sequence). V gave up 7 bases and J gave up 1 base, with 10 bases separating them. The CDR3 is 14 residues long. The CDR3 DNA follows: TGTGCCAGCACTAACCTCCAGAACACCGGGGAGCTGTTTTTT. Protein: CASTNLQNTGELFF.

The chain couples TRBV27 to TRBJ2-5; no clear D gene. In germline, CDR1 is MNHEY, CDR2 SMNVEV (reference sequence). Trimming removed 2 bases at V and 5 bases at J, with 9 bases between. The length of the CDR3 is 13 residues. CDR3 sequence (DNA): TGTGCCAGCAGTTTAAAATTTGGGGAGACCCAGTACTTC. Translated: CASSLKFGETQYF.

The CDR3: CASRLGTGSSYEQYF. CDR3 sequence (DNA): TGCGCCAGCAGGCTTGGGACAGGGAGCTCCTACGAGCAGTACTTC. The rearrangement uses TRBV10-1 and TRBJ2-7, with 9 bases fitting TRBD1. The CDR3 is 15 residues long. The germline CDR1 and CDR2 sequences are WNHNN and SYGVQD (reference sequence). The junction had 6 bases not matched to a gene; V was cut back by 6 bases and J by 0 bases.

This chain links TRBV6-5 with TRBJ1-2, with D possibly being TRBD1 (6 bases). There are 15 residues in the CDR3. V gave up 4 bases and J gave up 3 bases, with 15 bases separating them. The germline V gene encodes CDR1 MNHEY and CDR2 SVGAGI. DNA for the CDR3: TGTGCCAGCAGTTTCACGCCGGGGGGCGACTATGGCTACACCTTC. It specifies CASSFTPGGDYGYTF.

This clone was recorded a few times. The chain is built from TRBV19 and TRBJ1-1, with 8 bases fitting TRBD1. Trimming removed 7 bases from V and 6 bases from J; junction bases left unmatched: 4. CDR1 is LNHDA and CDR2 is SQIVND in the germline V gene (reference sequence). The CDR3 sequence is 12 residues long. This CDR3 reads CASNTGGAEAFF. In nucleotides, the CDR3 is TGTGCCAGTAACACAGGGGGAGCTGAAGCTTTCTTT. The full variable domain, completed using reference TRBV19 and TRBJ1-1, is DGGITQSPKYLFRKEGQNVTLSCEQNLNHDAMYWYRQDPGQGLRLIYYSQIVNDFQKGDIAEGYSVSREKKESFPLTVTSAQKNPTAFYLCASNTGGAEAFFGQGTRLTVV.

The CDR3 sequence: CASSIVRSSEQFF. CDR3 nucleotides: TGTGCCAGTAGTATAGTTCGGTCGAGTGAGCAGTTCTTC. The chain uses TRBV19 and TRBJ2-1; no firm D call. V lost 1 base to trimming and J lost 9 bases, with 10 bases between them. The CDR3 is made up of 13 amino acids. Germline V lookup: CDR1 LNHDA, CDR2 SQIVND (reference sequence).

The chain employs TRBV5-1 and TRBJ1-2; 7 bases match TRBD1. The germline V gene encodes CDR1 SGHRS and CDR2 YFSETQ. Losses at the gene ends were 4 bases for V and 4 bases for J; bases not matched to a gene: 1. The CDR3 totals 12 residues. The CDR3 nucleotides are TGCGCCAGCAGCGGGACAGCCTATGGCTACACCTTC. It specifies CASSGTAYGYTF.

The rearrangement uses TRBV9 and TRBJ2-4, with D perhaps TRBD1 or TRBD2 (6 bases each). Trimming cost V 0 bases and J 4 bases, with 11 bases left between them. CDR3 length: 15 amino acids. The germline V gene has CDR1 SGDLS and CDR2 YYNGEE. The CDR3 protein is CASSVETGRKNIQYF. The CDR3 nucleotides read TGTGCCAGCAGCGTAGAAACAGGGAGGAAAAACATTCAGTACTTC.

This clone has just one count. This chain's CDR3 is CATKTGASEQYF. CDR3 DNA: TGTGCCACCAAGACGGGGGCGAGCGAGCAGTACTTC. The chain uses TRBV19 and TRBJ2-7; the D call may be TRBD1 or TRBD2 (6 bases each). CDR3 length equals 12 residues. The V and J ends lost 10 bases and 6 bases respectively, with 16 bases between them. Per germline, CDR1 LNHDA and CDR2 SQIVND (reference sequence).

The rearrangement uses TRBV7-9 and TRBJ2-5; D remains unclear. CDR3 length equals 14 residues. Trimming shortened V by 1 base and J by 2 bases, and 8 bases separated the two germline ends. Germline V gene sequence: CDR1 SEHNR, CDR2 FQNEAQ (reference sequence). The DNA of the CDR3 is TGTGCCAGCAGCTTAGAGGTCGGGCAAGAGACCCAGTACTTC. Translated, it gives CASSLEVGQETQYF.

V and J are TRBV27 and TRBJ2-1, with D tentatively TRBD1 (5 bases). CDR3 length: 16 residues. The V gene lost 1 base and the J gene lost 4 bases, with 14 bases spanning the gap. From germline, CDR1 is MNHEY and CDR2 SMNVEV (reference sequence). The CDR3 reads CASSLFRGSGYNEQFF. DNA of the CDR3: TGTGCCAGCAGTTTATTTAGGGGCTCAGGATACAATGAGCAGTTCTTC.

This chain's CDR3 is CASSFGSIAYEQYF. The CDR3 DNA reads TGTGCCAGTAGCTTTGGCAGTATCGCCTACGAGCAGTACTTC. This chain uses TRBV19 with TRBJ2-7; D call uncertain. The germline CDR1 and CDR2 sequences are LNHDA and SQIVND (reference sequence). V lost 6 bases, J lost 2 bases, and 14 bases lay in between. The CDR3 is 14 amino acids. Full variable domain (outside the CDR3, taken from reference TRBV19 and TRBJ2-7): DGGITQSPKYLFRKEGQNVTLSCEQNLNHDAMYWYRQDPGQGLRLIYYSQIVNDFQKGDIAEGYSVSREKKESFPLTVTSAQKNPTAFYLCASSFGSIAYEQYFGPGTRLTVT.

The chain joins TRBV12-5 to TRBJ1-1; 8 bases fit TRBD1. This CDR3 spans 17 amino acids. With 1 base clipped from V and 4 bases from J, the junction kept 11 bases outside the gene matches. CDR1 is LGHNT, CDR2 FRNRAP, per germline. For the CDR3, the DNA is TGTGCTAGTGGTTTGGCACTTACAGGGGGGTTCGGCACTGAAGCTTTCTTT. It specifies CASGLALTGGFGTEAFF. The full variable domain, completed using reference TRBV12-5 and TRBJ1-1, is DARVTQTPRHKVTEMGQEVTMRCQPILGHNTVFWYRQTMMQGLELLAYFRNRAPLDDSGMPKDRFSAEMPDATLATLKIQPSEPRDSAVYFCASGLALTGGFGTEAFFGQGTRLTVV.

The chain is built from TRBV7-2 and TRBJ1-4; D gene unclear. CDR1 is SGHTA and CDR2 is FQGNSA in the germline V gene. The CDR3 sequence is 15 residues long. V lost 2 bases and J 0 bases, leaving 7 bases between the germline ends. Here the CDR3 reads CASSLLRSTNEKLFF. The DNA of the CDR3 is TGTGCCAGCAGCTTATTACGGTCAACTAATGAAAAACTGTTTTTT.